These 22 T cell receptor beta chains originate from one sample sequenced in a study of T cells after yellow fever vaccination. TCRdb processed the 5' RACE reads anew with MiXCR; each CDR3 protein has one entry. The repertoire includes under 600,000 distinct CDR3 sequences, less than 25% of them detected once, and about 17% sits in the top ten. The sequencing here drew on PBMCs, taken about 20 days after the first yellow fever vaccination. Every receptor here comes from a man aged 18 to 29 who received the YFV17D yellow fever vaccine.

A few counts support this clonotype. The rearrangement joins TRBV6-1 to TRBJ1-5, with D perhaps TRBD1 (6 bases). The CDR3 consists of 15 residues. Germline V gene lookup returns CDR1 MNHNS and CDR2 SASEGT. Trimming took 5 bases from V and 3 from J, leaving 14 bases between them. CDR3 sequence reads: CASSLTGTFNQPQHF. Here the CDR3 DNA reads TGTGCCAGCAGTCTCACAGGGACATTCAATCAGCCCCAGCATTTT.

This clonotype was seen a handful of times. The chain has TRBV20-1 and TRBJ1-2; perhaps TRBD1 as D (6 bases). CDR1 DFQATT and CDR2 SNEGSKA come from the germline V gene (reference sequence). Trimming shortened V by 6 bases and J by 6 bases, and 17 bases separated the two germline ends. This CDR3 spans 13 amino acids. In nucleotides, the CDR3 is TGCAGTGCCCCTGCGGGGGCCCCGGATGGCTACACCTTC. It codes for CSAPAGAPDGYTF.

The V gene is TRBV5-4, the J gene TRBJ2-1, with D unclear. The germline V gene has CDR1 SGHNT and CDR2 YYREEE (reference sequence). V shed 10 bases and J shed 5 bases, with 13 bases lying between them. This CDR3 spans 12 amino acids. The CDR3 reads CAASSIDNEQFF. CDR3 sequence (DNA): TGTGCCGCCTCGTCTATTGACAATGAGCAGTTCTTC.

The DNA for the CDR3 is TGTGCCAGCAGCTTGCGGGGGCCCTCCTACGAGCAGTACTTC. This translates into CASSLRGPSYEQYF. This rearrangement joins TRBV7-6 to TRBJ2-7, with D possibly being TRBD2 (7 bases). With 3 bases removed from V and 0 bases from J, the gap between germline ends came to 9 bases. The germline V gene has CDR1 SGHVS and CDR2 FNYEAQ. The CDR3 runs to 14 residues.

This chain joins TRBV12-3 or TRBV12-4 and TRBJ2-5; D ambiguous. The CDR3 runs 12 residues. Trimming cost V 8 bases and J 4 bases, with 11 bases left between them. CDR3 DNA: TGTGCCAGCGGCGACGAGACAGAGACCCAGTACTTC. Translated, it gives CASGDETETQYF.

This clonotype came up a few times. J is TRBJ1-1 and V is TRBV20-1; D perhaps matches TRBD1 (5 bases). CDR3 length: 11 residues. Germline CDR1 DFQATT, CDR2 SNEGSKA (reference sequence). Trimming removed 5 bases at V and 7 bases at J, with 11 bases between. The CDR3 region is CSAGREVEAFF. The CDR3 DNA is TGCAGTGCTGGCAGGGAGGTTGAAGCTTTCTTT.

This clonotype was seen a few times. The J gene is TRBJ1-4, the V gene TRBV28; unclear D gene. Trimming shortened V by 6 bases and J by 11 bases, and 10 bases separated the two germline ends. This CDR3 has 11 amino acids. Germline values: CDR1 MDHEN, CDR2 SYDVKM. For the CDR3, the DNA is TGTGCCAGCAGCTACAGCGGGAAACTGTTTTTT. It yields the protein CASSYSGKLFF.

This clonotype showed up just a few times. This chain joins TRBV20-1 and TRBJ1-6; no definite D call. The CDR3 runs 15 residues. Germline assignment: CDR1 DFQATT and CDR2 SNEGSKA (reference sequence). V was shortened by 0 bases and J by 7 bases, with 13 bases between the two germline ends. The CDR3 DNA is TGCAGTGCTAGAGACGGATCCAAACCAAATTCACCCCTCCACTTT. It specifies CSARDGSKPNSPLHF.

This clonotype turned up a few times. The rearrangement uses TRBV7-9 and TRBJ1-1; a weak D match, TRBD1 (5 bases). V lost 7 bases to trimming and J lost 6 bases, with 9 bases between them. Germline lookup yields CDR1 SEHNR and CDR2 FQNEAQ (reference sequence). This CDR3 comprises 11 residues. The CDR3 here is CASTRDAEAFF. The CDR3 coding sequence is TGTGCCAGCACCCGGGACGCTGAAGCTTTCTTT.

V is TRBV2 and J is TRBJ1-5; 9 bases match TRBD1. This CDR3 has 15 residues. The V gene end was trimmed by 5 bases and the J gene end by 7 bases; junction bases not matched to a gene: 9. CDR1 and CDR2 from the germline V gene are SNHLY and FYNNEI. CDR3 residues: CASSSGTGFRQPQHF. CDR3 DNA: TGTGCCAGCAGTTCCGGGACAGGGTTTAGGCAGCCCCAGCATTTT.

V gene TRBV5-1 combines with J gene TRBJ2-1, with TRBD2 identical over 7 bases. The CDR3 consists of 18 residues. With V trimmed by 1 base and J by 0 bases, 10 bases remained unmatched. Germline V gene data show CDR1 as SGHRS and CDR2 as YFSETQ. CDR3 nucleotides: TGCGCCAGCAGCTTGTGGGGGGGTGTGGGGAGCTCCTACAATGAGCAGTTCTTC. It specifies CASSLWGGVGSSYNEQFF.

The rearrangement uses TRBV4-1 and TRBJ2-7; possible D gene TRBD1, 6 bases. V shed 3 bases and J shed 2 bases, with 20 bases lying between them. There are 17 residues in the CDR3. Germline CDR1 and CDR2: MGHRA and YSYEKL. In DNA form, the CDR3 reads TGCGCCAGCAGCCACGCAGAGGACAGAGACCTTACCTACGAGCAGTACGTC. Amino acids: CASSHAEDRDLTYEQYV.

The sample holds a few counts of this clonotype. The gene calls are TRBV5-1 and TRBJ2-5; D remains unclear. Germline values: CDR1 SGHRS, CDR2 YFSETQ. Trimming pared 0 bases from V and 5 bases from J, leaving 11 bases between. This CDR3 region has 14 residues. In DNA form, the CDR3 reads TGCGCCAGCAGCTTGGCCTCCTCCGGGGAGACCCAGTACTTC. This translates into CASSLASSGETQYF.

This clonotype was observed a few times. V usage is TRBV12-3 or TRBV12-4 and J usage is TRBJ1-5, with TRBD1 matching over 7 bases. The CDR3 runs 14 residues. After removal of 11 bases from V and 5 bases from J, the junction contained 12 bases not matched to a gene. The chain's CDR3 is CASRGQGVYQPQHF. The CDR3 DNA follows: TGTGCCTCTAGGGGGCAGGGGGTTTATCAGCCCCAGCATTTT.

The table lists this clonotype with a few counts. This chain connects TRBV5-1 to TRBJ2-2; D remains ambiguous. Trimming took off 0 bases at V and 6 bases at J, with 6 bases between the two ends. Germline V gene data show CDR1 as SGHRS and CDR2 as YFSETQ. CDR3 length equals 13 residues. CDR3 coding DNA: TGCGCCAGCAGCTTGGAGCGCTCCGGGGAGCTGTTTTTT. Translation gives CASSLERSGELFF.

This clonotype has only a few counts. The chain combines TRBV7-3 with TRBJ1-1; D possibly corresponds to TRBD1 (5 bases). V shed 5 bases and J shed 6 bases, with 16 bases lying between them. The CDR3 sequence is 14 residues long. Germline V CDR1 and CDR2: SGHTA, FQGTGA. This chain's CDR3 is CASSPTGGKSEAFF. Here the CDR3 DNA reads TGTGCCAGCAGCCCTACCGGGGGTAAGTCTGAAGCTTTCTTT.

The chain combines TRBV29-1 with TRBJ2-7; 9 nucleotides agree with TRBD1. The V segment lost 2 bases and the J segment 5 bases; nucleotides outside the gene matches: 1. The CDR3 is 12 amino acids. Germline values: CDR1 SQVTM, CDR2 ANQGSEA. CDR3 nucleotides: TGCAGCGTTGAAAACAGGGGGCACGAGCAGTACTTC. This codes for CSVENRGHEQYF.

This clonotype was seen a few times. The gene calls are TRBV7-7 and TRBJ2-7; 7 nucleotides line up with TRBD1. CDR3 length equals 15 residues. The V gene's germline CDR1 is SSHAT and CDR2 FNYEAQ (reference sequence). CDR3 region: CASSHRGRGPWEQYV. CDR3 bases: TGTGCTAGCAGCCACAGGGGTAGGGGGCCGTGGGAGCAGTACGTC.

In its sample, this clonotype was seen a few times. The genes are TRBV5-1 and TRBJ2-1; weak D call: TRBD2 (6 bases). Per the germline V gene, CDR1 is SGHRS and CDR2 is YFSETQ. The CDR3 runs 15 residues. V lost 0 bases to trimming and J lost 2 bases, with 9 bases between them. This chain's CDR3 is CASSLDGEAYNEQFF. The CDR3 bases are TGCGCCAGCAGCTTGGACGGGGAGGCCTACAATGAGCAGTTCTTC.

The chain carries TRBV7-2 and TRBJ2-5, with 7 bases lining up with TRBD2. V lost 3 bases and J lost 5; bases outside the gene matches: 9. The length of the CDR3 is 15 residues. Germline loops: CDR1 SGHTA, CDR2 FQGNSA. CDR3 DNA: TGTGCCAGCAGCTTGGGGCAAGCTAGCGGCGAGACCCAGTACTTC. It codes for CASSLGQASGETQYF.

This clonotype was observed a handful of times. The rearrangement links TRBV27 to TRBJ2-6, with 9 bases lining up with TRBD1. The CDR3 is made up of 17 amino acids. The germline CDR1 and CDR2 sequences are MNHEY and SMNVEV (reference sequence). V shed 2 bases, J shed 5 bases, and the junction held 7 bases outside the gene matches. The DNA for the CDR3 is TGTGCCAGCAGTTTACGGACAGGGGAAGAGAGGGCCAACGTCCTGACTTTC. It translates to CASSLRTGEERANVLTF.

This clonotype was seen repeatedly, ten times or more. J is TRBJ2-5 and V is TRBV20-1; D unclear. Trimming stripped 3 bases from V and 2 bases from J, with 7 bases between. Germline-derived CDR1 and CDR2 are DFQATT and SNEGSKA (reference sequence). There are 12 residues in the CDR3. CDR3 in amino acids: CSASVGQETQYF. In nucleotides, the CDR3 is TGCAGTGCTAGTGTGGGGCAAGAGACCCAGTACTTC.